The 29 T cell receptor beta chains presented below share a single source sample, sequenced in a study of blood T cell repertoires in COVID-19. Some clones are missing from TCRdb's copy, which holds only in-frame ones; the method was immunoSEQ multiplex PCR. The sample consists of under 250,000 clones, about 85% of them appearing once. Sequencing was carried out using peripheral blood. The receptors were gathered from a woman in her thirties or forties with COVID-19, enrolled during active disease.

The chain is built from TRBV7-2 and TRBJ1-2, with no clear D. Trimming shortened V by 1 base and J by 2 bases, and 5 bases separated the two germline ends. The CDR3 spans 13 residues. Per the germline V gene, CDR1 is SGHTA and CDR2 is FQGNSA. Here the CDR3 reads CASSLDSNYGYTF. The CDR3 DNA follows: TGTGCCAGCAGCTTAGACAGCAACTATGGCTACACCTTC.

The chain links TRBV5-6 to TRBJ1-4, with D unclear. CDR3 length: 16 residues. V lost 4 bases and J 7 bases, leaving 20 bases between the germline ends. Germline CDR1 and CDR2: SGHDT and YYEEEE. The CDR3 loop is CASSPSPAARSEKLFF. In DNA form, the CDR3 reads TGTGCCAGCAGCCCCTCCCCGGCGGCGCGGAGTGAAAAACTGTTTTTT. Drawing the rest from reference TRBV5-6 and TRBJ1-4, the complete variable domain is DAGVTQSPTHLIKTRGQQVTLRCSPKSGHDTVSWYQQALGQGPQFIFQYYEEEERQRGNFPDRFSGHQFPNYSSELNVNALLLGDSALYLCASSPSPAARSEKLFFGSGTQLSVL.

The sample holds a few counts of this clone. Other DNA sequences in the sample encode the same CDR3. This rearrangement joins TRBV6-5 to TRBJ1-5; D possibly corresponds to TRBD1 (5 bases). This CDR3 spans 14 amino acids. Trimming removed 4 bases at V and 5 bases at J, with 12 bases between. Germline CDR1 and CDR2: MNHEY and SVGAGI. Here the CDR3 reads CASSWGTGDQPQHF. CDR3 coding DNA: TGTGCCAGCAGTTGGGGGACTGGGGATCAGCCCCAGCATTTT.

V gene TRBV27 combines with J gene TRBJ1-1, with D unclear. The CDR3 has 14 amino acids. V was pared by 9 bases and J by 0 bases, with 14 bases between. Germline CDR1 and CDR2: MNHEY and SMNVEV (reference sequence). DNA for the CDR3: TGTGCCAGTTCCCTCTCTAGAGTGAACACTGAAGCTTTCTTT. Its protein product is CASSLSRVNTEAFF.

The rearrangement uses TRBV7-2 and TRBJ2-5, with D tentatively TRBD2 (5 bases). V was cut by 2 bases and J by 1 base, with 11 bases left in between. The length of the CDR3 is 15 residues. Germline assignment: CDR1 SGHTA and CDR2 FQGNSA. For the CDR3, the DNA is TGTGCCAGCAGCTTACGGGTTAGCGCCCAAGAGACCCAGTACTTC. Protein: CASSLRVSAQETQYF.

V is TRBV9 and J is TRBJ2-5; the match to TRBD2 covers 11 bases. The CDR3 extends over 15 amino acids. The ends lost 2 bases at V and 5 bases at J; junction bases unmatched: 5. CDR1 is SGDLS and CDR2 is YYNGEE in the germline V gene. The CDR3 is CASSVASGGFETQYF. The CDR3 DNA reads as TGTGCCAGCAGCGTGGCTAGCGGGGGGTTCGAGACCCAGTACTTC. The whole variable domain, remainder taken from reference TRBV9 and TRBJ2-5, is DSGVTQTPKHLITATGQRVTLRCSPRSGDLSVYWYQQSLDQGLQFLIQYYNGEERAKGNILERFSAQQFPDLHSELNLSSLELGDSALYFCASSVASGGFETQYFGPGTRLLVL.

The chain employs TRBV10-3 and TRBJ2-7; 7 bases match TRBD1. The CDR3 is 12 amino acids. CDR1 ENHRY and CDR2 SYGVKD come from the germline V gene. J gave up 4 bases and V 10 bases, and 7 bases lay outside the gene matches. The chain's CDR3 is CATNQQGYEQYF. In DNA form, the CDR3 reads TGTGCCACCAATCAACAGGGGTACGAGCAGTACTTC.

In this sample, this clone turned up a few times. This chain uses TRBV30 with TRBJ2-2, with 9 bases lining up with TRBD2. Germline assignment: CDR1 GTSNPN and CDR2 SVGIG (reference sequence). The V segment lost 5 bases and the J segment 5 bases; nucleotides outside the gene matches: 3. The CDR3 loop spans 13 amino acids. The CDR3 is CAWRAGGTGELFF. The CDR3 DNA reads as TGTGCCTGGCGTGCGGGGGGGACCGGGGAGCTGTTTTTT.

This chain links TRBV25-1 with TRBJ2-5; no firm D call. Trimming removed 1 base at V and 1 base at J, with 13 bases between. The CDR3 sequence is 16 residues long. Germline CDR1 is MGHDK and CDR2 is SYGVNS. The CDR3 here is CASSEFSGGLQETQYF. CDR3 DNA sequence: TGTGCCAGCAGTGAATTCTCCGGCGGTCTCCAAGAGACCCAGTACTTC. Together with reference TRBV25-1 and TRBJ2-5, the CDR3 gives the full variable domain: EADIYQTPRYLVIGTGKKITLECSQTMGHDKMYWYQQDPGMELHLIHYSYGVNSTEKGDLSSESTVSRIRTEHFPLTLESARPSHTSQYLCASSEFSGGLQETQYFGPGTRLLVL.

The rearrangement links TRBV4-1 to TRBJ1-1; perhaps TRBD1 as D (5 bases). CDR3 length: 14 amino acids. Trimming took 0 bases from V and 4 from J, leaving 9 bases between them. CDR1 and CDR2 (germline): MGHRA, YSYEKL. The CDR3 loop reads CASSQDQGGTEAFF. CDR3 bases: TGCGCCAGCAGCCAAGATCAGGGCGGCACTGAAGCTTTCTTT.

The V and J genes are TRBV6-6 and TRBJ2-2; the D gene is possibly TRBD2 (6 bases). Germline-derived CDR1 and CDR2 are MNHNY and SVGAGI (reference sequence). V was clipped by 6 bases and J by 7 bases, with 15 bases between them. This CDR3 comprises 14 residues. CDR3 in amino acids: CASSRDSPGGELFF. For the CDR3, the DNA is TGTGCCAGCAGCAGGGACTCGCCAGGCGGGGAGCTGTTTTTT.

V and J are TRBV7-2 and TRBJ2-1; TRBD2 agrees at 13 bases. V gave up 3 bases and J gave up 7 bases; unmatched junction bases: 6. The CDR3 is 16 amino acids. From germline, CDR1 is SGHTA and CDR2 FQGNSA. The CDR3 sequence is CASSFKLAGGLNEQFF. The CDR3 DNA reads TGTGCCAGCAGCTTCAAACTAGCGGGAGGGCTAAATGAGCAGTTCTTC.

The chain recombines TRBV5-4 with TRBJ2-6, with TRBD2 as a possible D gene (5 bases). Germline values: CDR1 SGHNT, CDR2 YYREEE (reference sequence). The CDR3 is 13 amino acids. The germline V and J ends were trimmed by 10 bases and 0 bases, with 8 bases remaining between them. The CDR3 sequence: CAGGSSGANVLTF. The CDR3 nucleotides are TGTGCCGGTGGGAGCTCTGGGGCCAACGTCCTGACTTTC.

This clone came up a few times. CDR3: CASSSPQGAWDYGYTF. CDR3 bases: TGTGCCAGCAGCTCTCCTCAGGGGGCGTGGGACTATGGCTACACCTTC. The chain is built from TRBV5-6 and TRBJ1-2; the match to TRBD1 covers 8 bases. Germline CDR1 is SGHDT and CDR2 is YYEEEE. This CDR3 spans 16 amino acids. Unmatched junction bases numbered 10, after V lost 3 bases and J lost 3 bases.

This clone was seen just once. The CDR3 loop reads CASSFSDPGLAETQYF. CDR3 sequence (DNA): TGCGCCAGCAGCTTTTCCGACCCGGGACTAGCGGAGACCCAGTACTTC. The chain has TRBV5-1 and TRBJ2-5; 10 nucleotides line up with TRBD2. Germline loops: CDR1 SGHRS, CDR2 YFSETQ. V lost 2 bases and J lost 5; bases outside the gene matches: 9. This CDR3 has 16 residues.

This clone appeared once. The V and J genes are TRBV6-7 and TRBJ2-7; TRBD2 agrees at 14 bases. TRBV6-7 is an ORF, with its function uncertain. The trim removed 2 bases at V and 3 bases at J, leaving 15 bases unmatched. The CDR3 runs to 20 residues. CDR3 sequence (DNA): TGTGCCAGCAGTTACACCCCCCGACTAGCGGGAGGGTATAGGAACTACGAGCAGTACTTC. Protein: CASSYTPRLAGGYRNYEQYF.

The chain joins TRBV7-9 to TRBJ1-1, with no clear D. V was clipped by 3 bases and J by 1 base, with 6 bases between them. CDR1 is SEHNR, CDR2 FQNEAQ, per germline (reference sequence). The CDR3 contains 13 residues. The CDR3 is CASSLFQNTEAFF. CDR3 in DNA: TGTGCCAGCAGCTTGTTTCAGAACACTGAAGCTTTCTTT.

The V gene is TRBV10-3, the J gene TRBJ1-2; no clear D gene. Germline lookup yields CDR1 ENHRY and CDR2 SYGVKD. This CDR3 is 14 amino acids long. Trimming cost V 3 bases and J 7 bases, with 15 bases left between them. The CDR3 protein is CAISDNRGESGYTF. In nucleotides, the CDR3 is TGTGCCATCAGTGATAACCGGGGTGAGAGTGGCTACACCTTC.

The chain combines TRBV27 with TRBJ1-6; 7 bases are shared with TRBD1. The CDR3 spans 17 residues. Trimming removed 0 bases from V and 2 bases from J; junction bases left unmatched: 4. Per the germline V gene, CDR1 is MNHEY and CDR2 is SMNVEV (reference sequence). The CDR3 DNA is TGTGCCAGCAGTTTATCGATTGGGACAGCCTATAATTCACCCCTCCACTTT. Translating it yields CASSLSIGTAYNSPLHF.

The V gene is TRBV7-7, the J gene TRBJ1-1, with 7 bases matching TRBD1. J gave up 1 base and V 1 base, and 12 bases lay outside the gene matches. The length of the CDR3 is 18 residues. CDR1 and CDR2 (germline): SSHAT, FNYEAQ (reference sequence). CDR3 sequence reads: CASSLELDRVGTNTEAFF. The DNA of the CDR3 is TGTGCCAGCAGCTTAGAACTCGACAGGGTTGGGACGAACACTGAAGCTTTCTTT.

This chain joins TRBV7-2 and TRBJ2-7, with D possibly TRBD1 on 5 matching bases. The germline V gene has CDR1 SGHTA and CDR2 FQGNSA. V gave up 2 bases and J gave up 4 bases, with 9 bases separating them. This CDR3 is 13 amino acids long. This CDR3 is CASSLLGRYEQYF. The CDR3 DNA sequence: TGTGCCAGCAGCTTATTGGGGCGGTACGAGCAGTACTTC.

The sample holds a few counts of this clone. J is TRBJ1-1 and V is TRBV9; TRBD1 aligns across 11 bases. The CDR3 is 17 residues long. The ends lost 4 bases at V and 4 bases at J; junction bases unmatched: 12. CDR1 is SGDLS and CDR2 is YYNGEE in the germline V gene. The CDR3 loop is CASSPRTGGLAGTEAFF. In DNA form, the CDR3 reads TGTGCCAGCAGCCCCCGGACAGGGGGCTTGGCGGGCACTGAAGCTTTCTTT. Filled out from reference TRBV9 and TRBJ1-1, the complete variable domain reads DSGVTQTPKHLITATGQRVTLRCSPRSGDLSVYWYQQSLDQGLQFLIQYYNGEERAKGNILERFSAQQFPDLHSELNLSSLELGDSALYFCASSPRTGGLAGTEAFFGQGTRLTVV.

J is TRBJ2-2 and V is TRBV5-4, with D possibly being TRBD2 (5 bases). Germline V gives CDR1 SGHNT, CDR2 YYREEE (reference sequence). The ends were cut back, 4 bases at V and 5 bases at J, with 18 bases in the middle. This CDR3 region has 16 residues. In DNA, the CDR3 is TGTGCCAGCAGCCTGAGGGCAGGATTAGGAACCGGGGAGCTGTTTTTT. It specifies CASSLRAGLGTGELFF.

This rearrangement joins TRBV20-1 to TRBJ1-1, with 7 bases lining up with TRBD1. CDR1 is DFQATT, CDR2 SNEGSKA, per germline (reference sequence). The CDR3 totals 15 residues. V lost 3 bases and J lost 5; bases outside the gene matches: 12. The CDR3: CSASNPATGLTEAFF. DNA for the CDR3: TGCAGTGCTAGTAACCCCGCGACAGGGTTGACTGAAGCTTTCTTT.

This clone has only a few counts. This sequence joins TRBV2 and TRBJ1-5; perhaps TRBD1 as D (5 bases). Germline loops: CDR1 SNHLY, CDR2 FYNNEI. CDR3 length: 14 amino acids. Trimming pared 11 bases from V and 2 bases from J, leaving 16 bases between. The CDR3 is CACSRQLGNQPQHF. Written as DNA, the CDR3 is TGTGCCTGCTCACGACAGTTGGGCAATCAGCCCCAGCATTTT.

The rearrangement uses TRBV5-1 and TRBJ1-6; D remains unclear. CDR3 length: 14 residues. The germline CDR1 and CDR2 sequences are SGHRS and YFSETQ. V was clipped by 4 bases and J by 8 bases, with 13 bases between them. For the CDR3, the DNA is TGCGCCAGCAGCCGGACTAACGGAGATTCACCCCTCCACTTT. Residues: CASSRTNGDSPLHF.

This rearrangement joins TRBV9 to TRBJ1-1; 7 nucleotides line up with TRBD1. With V trimmed by 3 bases and J by 4 bases, 9 bases remained unmatched. Germline values: CDR1 SGDLS, CDR2 YYNGEE. The CDR3 has 15 residues. In DNA form, the CDR3 reads TGTGCCAGCAGCGGAGAGACAGGGAGGCCCACTGAAGCTTTCTTT. This sequence encodes CASSGETGRPTEAFF.

The chain couples TRBV5-1 to TRBJ2-3, with D possibly being TRBD1 (6 bases). The V and J ends lost 0 bases and 4 bases respectively, with 15 bases between them. The CDR3 is 16 residues long. CDR1 and CDR2 (germline): SGHRS, YFSETQ. This CDR3 is CASSLGGTGYADTQYF. The CDR3 DNA reads TGCGCCAGCAGCTTGGGGGGCACAGGGTACGCAGATACGCAGTATTTT. The variable domain in full, completed from reference TRBV5-1 and TRBJ2-3, reads KAGVTQTPRYLIKTRGQQVTLSCSPISGHRSVSWYQQTPGQGLQFLFEYFSETQRNKGNFPGRFSGRQFSNSRSEMNVSTLELGDSALYLCASSLGGTGYADTQYFGPGTRLTVL.

V gene TRBV5-8 combines with J gene TRBJ2-5; tentatively, D is TRBD2 (5 bases). In germline, CDR1 is SGHTS, CDR2 YDEGEE. The CDR3 is made up of 16 amino acids. The V end was cut by 1 base, the J end by 7 bases, with 20 bases between. CDR3 bases: TGTGCCAGCAGCTTGCGACTAACTACTAGGTGGGGGACCCAGTACTTC. Translated: CASSLRLTTRWGTQYF.